This T cell receptor (beta chain) was documented in a study of cytomegalovirus exposure and HLA in healthy donors (dated by TCRdb to the late 2010s). Background for the entire study: The 666 repertoires of the first cohort and the roughly 120 validation repertoires were produced on the same platform, according to a later analysis. To predict cytomegalovirus infection status, the study combined high-throughput TCR immunosequencing, statistical association of individual TCRs with disease status, and machine learning. The study aimed to test whether signatures of past pathogen exposure could be identified by cataloging public T cell receptors. A separate validation cohort of about 110 different subjects was used in addition to the approximately 700-subject first cohort.

Donors formed part of the validation cohort, which comprised over a hundred subjects and was distinct from the first cohort of some 700 subjects. Turning to this clone: Its target antigen remains unknown. No per-base quality is available; no much larger clone lies one base away.

The library was generated by the immunoSEQ multiplex PCR assay. Under the source paper's analysis protocol: A statistical classification framework was built to diagnose cytomegalovirus status from the catalog of TCR beta chain sequences. TCRdb took this table from immuneACCESS and kept in-frame rearrangements with V and J called. Such tables lack part of the clones; where checked against another copy, unresolved V genes explain under half of the gap, and the rest is unexplained. V and J calls and clone size follow that table, whereas D and trimming were derived from the DNA. This sample is represented by over 200,000 clones; around 88% of them were singletons. The top ten clones comprise roughly 2.8% of the sample. The full study reports these points: According to the authors, the approach could potentially be generalized to other disease states and immunological phenotypes. In vitro tests confirmed that three of the cytomegalovirus-associated TCR beta chains recognize cytomegalovirus antigens. The classifier was reported to diagnose cytomegalovirus status with high specificity and sensitivity in both the original cohort and the validation cohort. The validation cohort had no HLA typing available for a later analysis, so co-occurrence within that cohort was assessed over all 110 or so repertoires. Most TCR sequences were seen in very few donors, while some public TCRs were found in many individuals. Subsequent analysis determined that TCRs grouped into clusters in the first cohort also showed a tendency toward co-occurrence across the 130 or so validation repertoires, and 94% of cluster scores exceeded 0. The study listed 150 to 200 TCR beta chains as associated with cytomegalovirus.

The CDR3 holds 14 amino acids from the cysteine to the phenylalanine. CDR3 DNA only is kept here, 42 bases in frame from base 1. The germline V gene (reference sequence) gives CDR1 as SGHNT and CDR2 as YYREEE. V loses 4 bases at its end and J loses 6 bases; junction bases beyond the gene matches: 4. The sample consisted of PBMCs. The source is a woman younger than 35 in good health and CMV-seronegative. The chain joins TRBV5-4 to TRBJ2-2; 9 of the junction bases match TRBD1. Here is the DNA: TGTGCCAGCAGCGGGACAGGGTTGTCCGGGGAGCTGTTTTTT. It codes for CASSGTGLSGELFF. With the portions outside the CDR3 filled from the reference TRBV5-4 and TRBJ2-2 genes, the complete variable region becomes ETGVTQSPTHLIKTRGQQVTLRCSSQSGHNTVSWYQQALGQGPQFIFQYYREEENGRGNFPPRFSGLQFPNYSSELNVNALELDDSALYLCASSGTGLSGELFFGEGSRLTVL.